The source of this T cell receptor beta chain is a study of T-cell reconstitution after alpha-beta-depleted transplantation in children. The germline V gene has CDR1 DFQATT and CDR2 SNEGSKA (reference sequence). The CDR3 spans 14 residues. V lost 3 bases, J lost 4 bases, and 13 bases lay in between. Preparation of the TCRbeta library involved a method that used unique molecular identifiers. Using its own MiXCR run on the PCR reads, TCRdb lists one record per CDR3 protein. Altogether hundreds of thousands of distinct CDR3 sequences are present, around 13% being singletons, with the ten largest covering around 0.79%.

The J gene is TRBJ1-5, the V gene TRBV20-1; D gene ambiguous. The TCR sequence derives from a girl aged 2 to 10 with congenital amegakaryocytic thrombocytopenia, due to receive a stem cell transplant. The material sequenced was PBMCs, taken before TCRalphabeta/CD19-depleted stem cell transplant. The CDR3 DNA follows: TGCAGTGCTAGTACACCGGTGGGAAATCAGCCCCAGCATTTT. It specifies CSASTPVGNQPQHF.